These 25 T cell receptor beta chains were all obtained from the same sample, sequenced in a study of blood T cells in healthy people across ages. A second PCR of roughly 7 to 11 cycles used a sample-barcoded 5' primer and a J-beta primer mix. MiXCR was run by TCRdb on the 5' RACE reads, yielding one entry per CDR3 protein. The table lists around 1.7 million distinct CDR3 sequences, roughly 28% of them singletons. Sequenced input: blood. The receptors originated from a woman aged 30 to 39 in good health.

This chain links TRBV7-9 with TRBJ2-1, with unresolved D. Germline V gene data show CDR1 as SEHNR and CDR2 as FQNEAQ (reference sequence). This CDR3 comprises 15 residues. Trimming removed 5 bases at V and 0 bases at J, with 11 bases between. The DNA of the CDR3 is TGTGCCAGCAGCCCCTGGCGAAGCTCCTACAATGAGCAGTTCTTC. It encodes CASSPWRSSYNEQFF. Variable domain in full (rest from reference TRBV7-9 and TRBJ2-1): DTGVSQNPRHKITKRGQNVTFRCDPISEHNRLYWYRQTLGQGPEFLTYFQNEAQLEKSRLLSDRFSAERPKGSFSTLEIQRTEQGDSAMYLCASSPWRSSYNEQFFGPGTRLTVL.

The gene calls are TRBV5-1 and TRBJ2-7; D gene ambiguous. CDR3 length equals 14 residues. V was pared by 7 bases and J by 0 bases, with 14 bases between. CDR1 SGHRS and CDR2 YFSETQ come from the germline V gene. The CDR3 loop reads CASVVSPSSYEQYF. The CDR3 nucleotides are TGCGCCAGCGTTGTATCCCCGAGCTCCTACGAGCAGTACTTC.

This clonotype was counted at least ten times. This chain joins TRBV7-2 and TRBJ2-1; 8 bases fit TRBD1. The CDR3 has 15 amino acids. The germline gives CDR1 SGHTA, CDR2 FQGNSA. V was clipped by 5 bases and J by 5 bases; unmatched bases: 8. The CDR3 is CASSPGTGSDNEQFF. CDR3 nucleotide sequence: TGTGCCAGCAGCCCAGGGACAGGATCAGACAATGAGCAGTTCTTC. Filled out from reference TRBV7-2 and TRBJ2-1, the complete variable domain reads GAGVSQSPSNKVTEKGKDVELRCDPISGHTALYWYRQSLGQGLEFLIYFQGNSAPDKSGLPSDRFSAERTGGSVSTLTIQRTQQEDSAVYLCASSPGTGSDNEQFFGPGTRLTVL.

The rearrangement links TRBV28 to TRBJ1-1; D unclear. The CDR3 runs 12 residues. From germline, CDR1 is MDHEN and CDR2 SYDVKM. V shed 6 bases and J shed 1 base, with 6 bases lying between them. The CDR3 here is CASRLWNTEAFF. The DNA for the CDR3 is TGTGCCAGCAGGCTTTGGAACACTGAAGCTTTCTTT.

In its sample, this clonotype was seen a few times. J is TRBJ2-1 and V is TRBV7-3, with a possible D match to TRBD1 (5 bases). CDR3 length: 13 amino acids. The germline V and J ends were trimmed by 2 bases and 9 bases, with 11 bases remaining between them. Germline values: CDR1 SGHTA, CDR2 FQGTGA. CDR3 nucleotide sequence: TGTGCCAGCAGCTTACCAGGGCTGGGTGAGCAGTTCTTC. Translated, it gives CASSLPGLGEQFF.

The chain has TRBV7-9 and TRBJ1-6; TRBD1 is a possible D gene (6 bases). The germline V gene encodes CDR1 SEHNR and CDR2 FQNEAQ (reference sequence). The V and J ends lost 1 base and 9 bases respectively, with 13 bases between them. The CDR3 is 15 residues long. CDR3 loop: CASSLGGGQGSPLHF. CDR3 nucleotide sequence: TGTGCCAGCAGCTTAGGTGGGGGGCAGGGTTCACCCCTCCACTTT. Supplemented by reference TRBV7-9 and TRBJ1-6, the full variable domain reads DTGVSQNPRHKITKRGQNVTFRCDPISEHNRLYWYRQTLGQGPEFLTYFQNEAQLEKSRLLSDRFSAERPKGSFSTLEIQRTEQGDSAMYLCASSLGGGQGSPLHFGNGTRLTVT.

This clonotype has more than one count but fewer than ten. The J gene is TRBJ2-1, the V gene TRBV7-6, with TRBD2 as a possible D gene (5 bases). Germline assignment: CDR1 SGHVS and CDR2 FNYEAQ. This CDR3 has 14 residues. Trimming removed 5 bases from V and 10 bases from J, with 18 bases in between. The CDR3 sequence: CASSARRSAWEQFF. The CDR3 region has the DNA TGTGCCAGCAGCGCGCGACGTAGCGCGTGGGAGCAGTTCTTC.

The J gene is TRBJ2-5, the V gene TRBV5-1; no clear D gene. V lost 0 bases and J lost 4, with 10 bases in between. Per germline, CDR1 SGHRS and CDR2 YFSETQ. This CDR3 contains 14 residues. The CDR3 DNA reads TGCGCCAGCAGCTTGGGACACCCAGGAGAGACCCAGTACTTC. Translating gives CASSLGHPGETQYF.

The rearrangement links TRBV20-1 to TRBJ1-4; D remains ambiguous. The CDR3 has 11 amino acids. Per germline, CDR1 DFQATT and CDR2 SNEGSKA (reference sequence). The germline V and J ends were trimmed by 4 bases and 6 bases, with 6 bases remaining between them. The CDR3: CSANQDEKLFF. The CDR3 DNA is TGCAGTGCTAATCAAGATGAAAAACTGTTTTTT.

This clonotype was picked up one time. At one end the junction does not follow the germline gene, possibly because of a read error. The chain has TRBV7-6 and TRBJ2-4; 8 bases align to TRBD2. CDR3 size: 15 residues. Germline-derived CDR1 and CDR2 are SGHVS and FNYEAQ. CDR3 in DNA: TGTGTCAGCAGCTTAAACACGGGGGGGGTAGAGACCCAATACTTC. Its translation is CVSSLNTGGVETQYF. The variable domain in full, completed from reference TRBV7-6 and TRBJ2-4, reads GAGVSQSPRYKVTKRGQDVALRCDPISGHVSLYWYRQALGQGPEFLTYFNYEAQQDKSGLPNDRFSAERPEGSISTLTIQRTEQRDSAMYRCVSSLNTGGVETQYFGAGTRLSVL.

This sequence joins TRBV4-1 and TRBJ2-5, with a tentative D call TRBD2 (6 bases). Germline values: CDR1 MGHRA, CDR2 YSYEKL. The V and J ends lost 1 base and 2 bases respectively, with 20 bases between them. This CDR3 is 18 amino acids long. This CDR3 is CASSQAWVSGGEQETQYF. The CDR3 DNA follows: TGCGCCAGCAGCCAAGCTTGGGTATCCGGGGGAGAACAAGAGACCCAGTACTTC.

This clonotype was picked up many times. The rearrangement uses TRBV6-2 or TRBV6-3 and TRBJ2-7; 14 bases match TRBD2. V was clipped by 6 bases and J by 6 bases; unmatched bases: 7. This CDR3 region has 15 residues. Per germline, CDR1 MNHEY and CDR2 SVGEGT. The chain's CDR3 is CASSATSGRAPEQYF. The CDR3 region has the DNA TGTGCCAGCAGCGCGACTAGCGGGAGGGCCCCCGAGCAGTACTTC.

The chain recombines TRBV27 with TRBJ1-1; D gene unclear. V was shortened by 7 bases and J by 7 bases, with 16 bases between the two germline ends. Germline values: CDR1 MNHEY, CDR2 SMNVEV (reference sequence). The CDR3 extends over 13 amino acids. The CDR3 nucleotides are TGTGCCAGCAACCTTGTGGTCGGCATTGAAGCTTTCTTT. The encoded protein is CASNLVVGIEAFF.

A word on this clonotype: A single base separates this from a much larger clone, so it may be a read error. The CDR3 DNA reads TGCGCCAGCATTGAACAAAACAGGGGTACAGATACGCAGTATTTT. This codes for CASIEQNRGTDTQYF. This chain joins TRBV10-2 and TRBJ2-3, with 7 nucleotides matching TRBD1. The CDR3 runs to 15 residues. Germline CDR1 is WSHSY and CDR2 is SAAADI. The V segment lost 7 bases and the J segment 3 bases; nucleotides outside the gene matches: 10.

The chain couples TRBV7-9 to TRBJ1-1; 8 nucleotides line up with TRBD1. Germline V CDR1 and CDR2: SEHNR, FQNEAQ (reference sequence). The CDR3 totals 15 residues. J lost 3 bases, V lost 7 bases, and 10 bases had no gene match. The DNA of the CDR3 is TGTGCCAGCACCTTCTACCGGGGACAGGACACTGAAGCTTTCTTT. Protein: CASTFYRGQDTEAFF.

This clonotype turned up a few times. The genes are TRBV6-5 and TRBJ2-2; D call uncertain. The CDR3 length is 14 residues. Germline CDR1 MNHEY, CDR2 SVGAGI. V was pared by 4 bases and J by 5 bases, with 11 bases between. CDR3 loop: CASSSVIGTGELFF. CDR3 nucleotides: TGTGCCAGCAGTTCCGTGATAGGAACCGGGGAGCTGTTTTTT.

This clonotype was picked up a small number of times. The CDR3 here is CASLTGGGQPQHF. As DNA, the CDR3 is TGTGCCAGTCTGACAGGGGGAGGGCAGCCCCAGCATTTT. The chain couples TRBV6-1 to TRBJ1-5; 9 bases line up with TRBD1. J lost 7 bases, V lost 9 bases, and 7 bases had no gene match. This CDR3 spans 13 amino acids. CDR1 MNHNS and CDR2 SASEGT come from the germline V gene.

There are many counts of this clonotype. The CDR3 bases are TGCAGTGCTAGAGAGACTATTTCGATATCCGAGCAGTACTTC. Translating gives CSARETISISEQYF. The V gene is TRBV20-1, the J gene TRBJ2-7; the D gene is possibly TRBD2 (5 bases). The CDR3 spans 14 residues. Between the trimmed V and J ends, which lost 0 bases and 6 bases, there was a span of 15 bases. Germline V CDR1 and CDR2: DFQATT, SNEGSKA (reference sequence).

The CDR3 here is CASSEPTGSQEQYF. The DNA for the CDR3 is TGTGCCAGCAGTGAACCGACAGGGTCCCAAGAGCAGTACTTC. The gene calls are TRBV6-1 and TRBJ2-4, with 7 bases that match TRBD1. With 2 bases clipped from V and 13 bases from J, the junction kept 11 bases outside the gene matches. CDR3 length: 14 amino acids. Germline CDR1 and CDR2: MNHNS and SASEGT.

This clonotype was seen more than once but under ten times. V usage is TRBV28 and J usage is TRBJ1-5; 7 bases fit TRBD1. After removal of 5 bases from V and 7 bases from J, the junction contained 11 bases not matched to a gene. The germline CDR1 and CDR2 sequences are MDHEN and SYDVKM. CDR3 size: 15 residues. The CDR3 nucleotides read TGTGCCAGCAGTCCAACGACAGGGCGTGGACAGCCCCAGCATTTT. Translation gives CASSPTTGRGQPQHF.

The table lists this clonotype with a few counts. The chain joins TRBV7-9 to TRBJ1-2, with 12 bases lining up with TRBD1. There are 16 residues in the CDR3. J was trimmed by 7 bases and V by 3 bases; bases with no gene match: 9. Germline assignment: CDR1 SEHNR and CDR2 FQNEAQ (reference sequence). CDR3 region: CASSLPGQGARSGYTF. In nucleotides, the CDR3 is TGTGCCAGCAGCTTGCCGGGACAGGGGGCGCGAAGTGGCTACACCTTC.

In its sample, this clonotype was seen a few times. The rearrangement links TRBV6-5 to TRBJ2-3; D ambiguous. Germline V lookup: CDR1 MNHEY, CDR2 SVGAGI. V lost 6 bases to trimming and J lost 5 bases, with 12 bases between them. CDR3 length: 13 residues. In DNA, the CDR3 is TGTGCCAGCAGCCGAACGCTGGTAGATACGCAGTATTTT. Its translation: CASSRTLVDTQYF.

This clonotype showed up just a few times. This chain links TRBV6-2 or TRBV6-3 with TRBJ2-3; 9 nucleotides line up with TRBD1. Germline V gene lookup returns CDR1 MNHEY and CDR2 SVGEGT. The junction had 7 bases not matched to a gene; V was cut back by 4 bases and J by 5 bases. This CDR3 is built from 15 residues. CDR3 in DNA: TGTGCCAGCAGTTTGGGACAGGGAACGTTAGATACGCAGTATTTT. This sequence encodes CASSLGQGTLDTQYF.

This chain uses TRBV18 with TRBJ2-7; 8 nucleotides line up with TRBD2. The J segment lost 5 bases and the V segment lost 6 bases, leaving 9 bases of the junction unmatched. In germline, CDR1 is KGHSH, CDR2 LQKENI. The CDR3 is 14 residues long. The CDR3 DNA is TGTGCCAGCTCCGTCCCGGGACTAGGAAACGAGCAGTACTTC. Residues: CASSVPGLGNEQYF.

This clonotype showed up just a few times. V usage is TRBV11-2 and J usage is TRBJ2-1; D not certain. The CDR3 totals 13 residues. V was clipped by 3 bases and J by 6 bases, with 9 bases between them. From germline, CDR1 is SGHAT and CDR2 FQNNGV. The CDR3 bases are TGTGCCAGCAGCTTGGAGTTTAGCAATGAGCAGTTCTTC. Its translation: CASSLEFSNEQFF. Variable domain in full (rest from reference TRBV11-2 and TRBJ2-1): EAGVAQSPRYKIIEKRQSVAFWCNPISGHATLYWYQQILGQGPKLLIQFQNNGVVDDSQLPKDRFSAERLKGVDSTLKIQPAKLEDSAVYLCASSLEFSNEQFFGPGTRLTVL.